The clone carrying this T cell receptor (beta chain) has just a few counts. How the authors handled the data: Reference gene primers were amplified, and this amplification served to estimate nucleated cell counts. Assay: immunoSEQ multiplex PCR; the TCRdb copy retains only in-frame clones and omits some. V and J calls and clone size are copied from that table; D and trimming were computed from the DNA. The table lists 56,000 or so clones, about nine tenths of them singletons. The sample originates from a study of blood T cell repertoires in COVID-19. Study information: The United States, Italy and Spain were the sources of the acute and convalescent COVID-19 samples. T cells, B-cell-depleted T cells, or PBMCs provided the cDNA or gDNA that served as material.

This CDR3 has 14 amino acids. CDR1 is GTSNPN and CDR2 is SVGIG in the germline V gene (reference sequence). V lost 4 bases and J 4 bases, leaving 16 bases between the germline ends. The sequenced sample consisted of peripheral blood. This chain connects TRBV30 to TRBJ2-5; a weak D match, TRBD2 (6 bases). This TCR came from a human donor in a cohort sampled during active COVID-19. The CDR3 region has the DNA TGTGCCTGGACCTCCCGGGGGAGTGGAGAGACCCAGTACTTC. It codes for CAWTSRGSGETQYF.